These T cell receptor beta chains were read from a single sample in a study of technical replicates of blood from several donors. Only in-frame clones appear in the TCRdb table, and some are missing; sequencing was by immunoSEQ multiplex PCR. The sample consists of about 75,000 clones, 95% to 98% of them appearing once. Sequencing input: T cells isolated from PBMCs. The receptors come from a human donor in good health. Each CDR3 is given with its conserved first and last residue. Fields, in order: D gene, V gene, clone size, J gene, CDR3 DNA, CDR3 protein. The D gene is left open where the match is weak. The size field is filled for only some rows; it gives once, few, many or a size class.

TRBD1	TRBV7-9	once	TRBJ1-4	TGTGCCAGCAGCCAGACGCAGGGGGGAGAAAAACTGTTTTTT	CASSQTQGGEKLFF
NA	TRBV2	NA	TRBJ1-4	TGTGCCAGCAGTGAAAGGGAGGTGGAACGTGAAAAACTGTTTTTT	CASSEREVEREKLFF
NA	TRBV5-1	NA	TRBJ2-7	TGCGCCAGCAGCTTTACAGGATACGAGCAGTACTTC	CASSFTGYEQYF
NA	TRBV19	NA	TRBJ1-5	TGTGCCAGTAGTATGGGGGGTTATAGCAATCAGCCCCAGCATTTT	CASSMGGYSNQPQHF
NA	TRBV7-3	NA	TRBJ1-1	TGTGCCAGCAGCTTAAATATCGGGTCCGCTGAAGCTTTCTTT	CASSLNIGSAEAFF
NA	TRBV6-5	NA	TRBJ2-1	TGTGCCAGCAAGAGGGTAATAGGCAATGAGCAGTTCTTC	CASKRVIGNEQFF
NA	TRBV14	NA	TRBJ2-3	TGTGCCAGCAGCCCTATTGGAGATACGCAGTATTTT	CASSPIGDTQYF
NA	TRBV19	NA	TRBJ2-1	TGTGCCATTGCCCTAGCGTCTGGAAATGAGCAGTTCTTC	CAIALASGNEQFF
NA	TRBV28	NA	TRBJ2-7	TGTGCCAGCAGCCGGTTCGAGCAGTACTTC	CASSRFEQYF
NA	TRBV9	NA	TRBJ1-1	TGTGCCAGCAGCGCCGGGTTTTACACTGAAGCTTTCTTT	CASSAGFYTEAFF
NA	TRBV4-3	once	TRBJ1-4	TGCGCCAGCAGCCACTGGGGTACAGGGTTGGACGAAAAACTGTTTTTT	CASSHWGTGLDEKLFF
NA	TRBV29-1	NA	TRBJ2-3	TGCAGCGTGGGGGGAACAGACGGGTGGCCAGATACGCAGTATTTT	CSVGGTDGWPDTQYF
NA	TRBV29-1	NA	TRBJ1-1	TGCAGCGTTGAAATCGGGTTTGTTGAAGCTTTCTTT	CSVEIGFVEAFF
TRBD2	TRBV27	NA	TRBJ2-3	TGTGCCAGCAGTACCCACCTAGCGGGAGGAACAGATACGCAGTATTTT	CASSTHLAGGTDTQYF
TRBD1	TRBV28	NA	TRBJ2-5	TGTGCCAGCAGTGCAGACAGGGAAGGGCAAGAGACCCAGTACTTC	CASSADREGQETQYF
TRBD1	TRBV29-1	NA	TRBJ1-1	TGCAGCGTCGCCCCGGGACAGGGAGGCGAAGCTTTCTTT	CSVAPGQGGEAFF
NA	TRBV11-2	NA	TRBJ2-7	TGTGCCAGCAGCTTAGGCCCGGGTAACTACGAGCAGTACTTC	CASSLGPGNYEQYF
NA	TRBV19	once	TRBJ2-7	TGTGCCAGTAGTACTTTACTAGCAGTCTACGAGCAGTACTTC	CASSTLLAVYEQYF
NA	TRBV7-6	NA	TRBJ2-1	TGTGCCAGCAGCTTAGGTACTAGCTATGAGCAGTTCTTC	CASSLGTSYEQFF
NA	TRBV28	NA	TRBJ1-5	TGTGCCAGCAGCCAGGATGGACAGCCCCAGCATTTT	CASSQDGQPQHF